This section outlines one T cell receptor (beta chain) sequence together with its context. Between the trimmed V and J ends, which lost 2 bases and 0 bases, there was a span of 9 bases. The CDR3 runs 15 residues. CDR1 and CDR2 from the germline V gene are SEHNR and FQNEAQ (reference sequence). This specimen comes from a study of blood T cell repertoires in COVID-19. Study details: Nucleic acid was either cDNA or gDNA, and it came from T cells, B-cell-depleted T cells, or PBMCs.

In the original processing: Scientists estimated how many nucleated cells there were by amplifying reference gene primers. The assay was immunoSEQ multiplex PCR, and TCRdb's table has in-frame clones only and misses some. V and J calls and clone size follow that table, whereas D and trimming were derived from the DNA. The repertoire includes under 200,000 clones, about four fifths of them detected once, and approximately 5.9% sits in the top ten. V gene TRBV7-9 combines with J gene TRBJ2-3; D ambiguous. The receptor was isolated from a woman aged 35 to 49 with COVID-19, enrolled during active disease. Input material: peripheral blood. The CDR3 DNA reads TGTGCCAGCAGCTTACCCGTCCTTAGCACAGATACGCAGTATTTT. This codes for CASSLPVLSTDTQYF.